These T cell receptor beta chains were read from a single sample in a study of blood T cell repertoires in COVID-19. Method: immunoSEQ multiplex PCR; TCRdb's copy keeps in-frame clones and lacks some. Found here are a few hundred thousand clones, roughly 87% of them singletons; the top ten hold 6%. The sequenced material came from PBMCs or T cells enriched from blood (not recorded which). The receptors derive from a woman aged 40-49 years who had recovered from COVID-19. Each CDR3 is given with its conserved first and last residue. D genes are given only for firm matches. Expanded clones get a size class; other rows say once, few or many, or leave the size out.

clone size: .
D gene: TRBD2
V gene: TRBV7-9
J gene: TRBJ2-1
CDR3 DNA: TGTGCCAGCAGCCCCACGAGCGGGATCTACAATGAGCAGTTCTTC
CDR3 protein: CASSPTSGIYNEQFF

clone size: .
D gene: TRBD1
V gene: TRBV27
J gene: TRBJ1-2
CDR3 DNA: TGTGCCAGCAGTCCCACGGGACAGGGGTTATATGGCTACACCTTC
CDR3 protein: CASSPTGQGLYGYTF

clone size: .
D gene: TRBD2
V gene: TRBV4-3
J gene: TRBJ2-7
CDR3 DNA: TGCGCCAGCCGCTCCATTAGGACTAGCGGGAGATCCCCCTACGAGCAGTACTTC
CDR3 protein: CASRSIRTSGRSPYEQYF

clone size: .
D gene: .
V gene: TRBV9
J gene: TRBJ2-3
CDR3 DNA: TGTGCCAGCAGCGTAGGAAGGGCCAGGGCAGATACGCAGTATTTT
CDR3 protein: CASSVGRARADTQYF

clone size: .
D gene: TRBD1
V gene: TRBV5-1
J gene: TRBJ1-1
CDR3 DNA: TGCGCCAGCAGCGAGCAGGGGGGAAACACTGAAGCTTTCTTT
CDR3 protein: CASSEQGGNTEAFF

clone size: .
D gene: .
V gene: TRBV28
J gene: TRBJ2-3
CDR3 DNA: TGTGCCAGCAGAGGCGTGGGGCCTAGCACAGATACGCAGTATTTT
CDR3 protein: CASRGVGPSTDTQYF

clone size: .
D gene: .
V gene: TRBV7-6
J gene: TRBJ2-2
CDR3 DNA: TGTGCCAGCAGCTTATATGGAGGGTCAGCCGGGGAGCTGTTTTTT
CDR3 protein: CASSLYGGSAGELFF

clone size: .
D gene: TRBD1
V gene: TRBV14
J gene: TRBJ1-5
CDR3 DNA: TGTGCCAGCAGACTCTTCCGGGACAGGACTCATAGCAATCAGCCCCAGCATTTT
CDR3 protein: CASRLFRDRTHSNQPQHF

clone size: .
D gene: .
V gene: TRBV6-2/TRBV6-3
J gene: TRBJ2-3
CDR3 DNA: TGTGCCAGCAGCCCCGGTTGGCGGGACCCAGATACGCAGTATTTT
CDR3 protein: CASSPGWRDPDTQYF

clone size: .
D gene: TRBD2
V gene: TRBV30
J gene: TRBJ2-3
CDR3 DNA: TGTGCCTGGAGTGGGCAGCGGGAGGTTGATACGCAGTATTTT
CDR3 protein: CAWSGQREVDTQYF

clone size: .
D gene: .
V gene: TRBV4-1
J gene: TRBJ2-1
CDR3 DNA: TGCGCCAGCAGCCAAGTCGTGGGAGGACACAATGAGCAGTTCTTC
CDR3 protein: CASSQVVGGHNEQFF

clone size: .
D gene: TRBD1
V gene: TRBV4-2
J gene: TRBJ2-7
CDR3 DNA: TGTGCCAGCAGACAGGACAGGACCTACGAGCAGTACTTC
CDR3 protein: CASRQDRTYEQYF

clone size: .
D gene: TRBD1
V gene: TRBV28
J gene: TRBJ2-3
CDR3 DNA: TGTGCCCTTTTCGGACAGGGGCAGTATTTT
CDR3 protein: CALFGQGQYF

clone size: .
D gene: TRBD2
V gene: TRBV24-1
J gene: TRBJ2-1
CDR3 DNA: TGTGCCACCAGTGATCCCGGGACTAGCGGGAGCAAATTAGGTCTCGATGAGCAGTTCTTC
CDR3 protein: CATSDPGTSGSKLGLDEQFF

clone size: .
D gene: TRBD2
V gene: TRBV28
J gene: TRBJ2-7
CDR3 DNA: TGTGCCAGCAGTTTGGGGACTAGCGGCTCCTACGAGCAGTACTTC
CDR3 protein: CASSLGTSGSYEQYF

clone size: .
D gene: .
V gene: TRBV30
J gene: TRBJ2-5
CDR3 DNA: TGTGCCTGGAGTGTATTGACTAGAGAAGGGGAGACCCAGTACTTC
CDR3 protein: CAWSVLTREGETQYF

clone size: .
D gene: .
V gene: TRBV6-6
J gene: TRBJ2-5
CDR3 DNA: TGTGCCAGCAGTTTCCCACGGCAAGAGACCCAGTACTTC
CDR3 protein: CASSFPRQETQYF

clone size: .
D gene: TRBD2
V gene: TRBV6-4
J gene: TRBJ2-7
CDR3 DNA: TGTGCCAGCAGTGACGAAGGACTAGCGTACTCCTACGAGCAGTACTTC
CDR3 protein: CASSDEGLAYSYEQYF

clone size: once
D gene: TRBD2
V gene: TRBV19
J gene: TRBJ2-3
CDR3 DNA: TGTGCCAGAGATGTGAGGACAGCGCTCGGGACTAGCGGCTGGCTAGATACGCAGTATTTT
CDR3 protein: CARDVRTALGTSGWLDTQYF

clone size: .
D gene: .
V gene: TRBV3-1/TRBV3-2
J gene: TRBJ1-1
CDR3 DNA: TGTGCCAGCAGCCAAGGTCAGGGCAGTAACACTGAAGCTTTCTTT
CDR3 protein: CASSQGQGSNTEAFF

clone size: .
D gene: .
V gene: TRBV24-1
J gene: TRBJ2-7
CDR3 DNA: TGTGCCACCAGTGATTCAGGTACCTACGAGCAGTACTTC
CDR3 protein: CATSDSGTYEQYF

clone size: .
D gene: .
V gene: TRBV28
J gene: TRBJ2-1
CDR3 DNA: TGTGCCAGCAGTTTATTGGCGGGAATCGACTACAATGAGCAGTTCTTC
CDR3 protein: CASSLLAGIDYNEQFF

clone size: .
D gene: .
V gene: TRBV30
J gene: TRBJ2-2
CDR3 DNA: TGTGCCTGGAGTGCTGGACAGCCGGCCGGGGAGCTGTTTTTT
CDR3 protein: CAWSAGQPAGELFF

clone size: few
D gene: .
V gene: TRBV10-3
J gene: TRBJ1-1
CDR3 DNA: TGTGCCATCAGTGACAGACAGGCGGCGAACACTGAAGCTTTCTTT
CDR3 protein: CAISDRQAANTEAFF

clone size: .
D gene: .
V gene: TRBV27
J gene: TRBJ1-5
CDR3 DNA: TGTGCCAGCAGTCCGATAGCTGGCGGGGGTTGGAATCAGCCCCAGCATTTT
CDR3 protein: CASSPIAGGGWNQPQHF

clone size: .
D gene: .
V gene: TRBV18
J gene: TRBJ2-1
CDR3 DNA: TGTGCCAGCTCACCAGTCGAGGGGGCGGGGAATGAGCAGTTCTTC
CDR3 protein: CASSPVEGAGNEQFF

clone size: .
D gene: .
V gene: TRBV6-2/TRBV6-3
J gene: TRBJ2-7
CDR3 DNA: TGTGCCAGCAGTTACGGGCAGCTCTACGAGCAGTACTTC
CDR3 protein: CASSYGQLYEQYF

clone size: .
D gene: TRBD2
V gene: TRBV5-5
J gene: TRBJ2-3
CDR3 DNA: TGTGCCAGCAGCTTGTTAGCGGGAGCGGTAGATACGCAGTATTTT
CDR3 protein: CASSLLAGAVDTQYF

clone size: .
D gene: TRBD2
V gene: TRBV6-2/TRBV6-3
J gene: TRBJ2-2
CDR3 DNA: TGTGCCAGCAGTAAGGCCGGGAGGGGGATCACCGGGGAGCTGTTTTTT
CDR3 protein: CASSKAGRGITGELFF

clone size: .
D gene: TRBD2
V gene: TRBV5-1
J gene: TRBJ2-2
CDR3 DNA: TGCGCCAGCAGCTTGGCCCCTAGCGGGAGTGTCGGGGAGCTGTTTTTT
CDR3 protein: CASSLAPSGSVGELFF

clone size: .
D gene: .
V gene: TRBV7-9
J gene: TRBJ1-1
CDR3 DNA: TGTGCCAGCAGCAAGGCTAGGGGTTTCGACACTGAAGCTTTCTTT
CDR3 protein: CASSKARGFDTEAFF

clone size: .
D gene: TRBD2
V gene: TRBV7-9
J gene: TRBJ2-3
CDR3 DNA: TGTGCCAGCAGCCTGACAGCGGGAGGCTTCACAGATACGCAGTATTTT
CDR3 protein: CASSLTAGGFTDTQYF

clone size: .
D gene: TRBD1
V gene: TRBV27
J gene: TRBJ1-1
CDR3 DNA: TGTGCCAGCAGTTTCAGGTTACAGGGGGCGCGGACTGAAGCTTTCTTT
CDR3 protein: CASSFRLQGARTEAFF

clone size: .
D gene: .
V gene: TRBV27
J gene: TRBJ1-6
CDR3 DNA: TGTGCCAGCAGTTTATATGGCAGCTCCTATAATTCACCCCTCCACTTT
CDR3 protein: CASSLYGSSYNSPLHF

clone size: .
D gene: TRBD2
V gene: TRBV25-1
J gene: TRBJ2-7
CDR3 DNA: TGTGCCAGCAGTGGACTAGCGGGATCGTTTGGCGAGCAGTACTTC
CDR3 protein: CASSGLAGSFGEQYF

clone size: .
D gene: .
V gene: TRBV5-8
J gene: TRBJ2-7
CDR3 DNA: TGTGCCAGCAGCTGGAGGTGGACAGCCTACGAGCAGTACTTC
CDR3 protein: CASSWRWTAYEQYF

clone size: once
D gene: TRBD2
V gene: TRBV7-3
J gene: TRBJ2-1
CDR3 DNA: TGTGCCAGCAGCCCCGGGACTAGCCCCCCCGGTGAGCAGTTCTTC
CDR3 protein: CASSPGTSPPGEQFF

clone size: .
D gene: .
V gene: TRBV27
J gene: TRBJ2-1
CDR3 DNA: TGTGCCAGCAGGGCGGGCCAGCAACACAATGAGCAGTTCTTC
CDR3 protein: CASRAGQQHNEQFF

clone size: .
D gene: .
V gene: TRBV11-1
J gene: TRBJ2-1
CDR3 DNA: TGTGCCAGCACCATCGACGGGGTCCTTTATGAGCAGTTCTTC
CDR3 protein: CASTIDGVLYEQFF

clone size: many
D gene: TRBD2
V gene: TRBV19
J gene: TRBJ2-1
CDR3 DNA: TGTGCCAGTAGAGGGACTAGCGGGAGTAATGAGCAGTTCTTC
CDR3 protein: CASRGTSGSNEQFF

clone size: .
D gene: TRBD1
V gene: TRBV24-1
J gene: TRBJ2-1
CDR3 DNA: TGTGCCACCAGCGCCCTGGGGACAGGGGTTTACAATGAGCAGTTCTTC
CDR3 protein: CATSALGTGVYNEQFF

clone size: .
D gene: TRBD2
V gene: TRBV27
J gene: TRBJ2-1
CDR3 DNA: TGTGCCAGCAGTTTTTTGAGCGGGAATAGCGATGAGCAGTTCTTC
CDR3 protein: CASSFLSGNSDEQFF